The 21 T cell receptor beta chains presented below share a single source sample, sequenced in a study of CD8 T cells in ankylosing spondylitis (dated 2017 in TCRdb). The method was 5' RACE. The run used an Illumina HiSeq 2500. TCRdb reprocessing: public reads trimmed at Q25 with fastp, clones called with MiXCR, in-frame beta chains kept. Under each unique CDR3 protein, matching rows form one entry showing the most common genes and DNA. The sample contains 200,000 to 300,000 distinct CDR3 sequences, 8.6% of them found a single time. The top ten clonotypes cover approximately 7% of the sample. Sequencing used blood, either unsorted or a sorted T cell fraction (not recorded which). Every receptor here comes from a male donor with ankylosing spondylitis or in good health (not recorded which).

This clonotype came up many times. This chain uses TRBV4-1 with TRBJ2-1, with 10 bases lining up with TRBD1. The CDR3 loop spans 18 amino acids. V lost 1 base and J lost 5; bases outside the gene matches: 11. Germline-derived CDR1 and CDR2 are MGHRA and YSYEKL. The CDR3 reads CASSQVRTGTGENNEQFF. The CDR3 nucleotides read TGCGCCAGCAGCCAAGTGCGTACCGGGACAGGGGAGAACAATGAGCAGTTCTTC.

This clonotype was seen a few times. The V gene is TRBV10-3, the J gene TRBJ1-2; no clear D gene. The germline gives CDR1 ENHRY, CDR2 SYGVKD. The CDR3 is made up of 16 amino acids. Trimming took off 0 bases at V and 7 bases at J, with 18 bases between the two ends. CDR3 in amino acids: CAISESGRSSMAGYTF. The CDR3 nucleotides read TGTGCCATCAGTGAGTCCGGGAGGTCCTCAATGGCTGGCTACACCTTC.

This clonotype was seen at least ten times. CDR3 amino acids: CASSQEHQPSGNTIYF. The CDR3 nucleotides read TGTGCCAGCAGCCAAGAACATCAGCCCTCTGGAAACACCATATATTTT. The J gene is TRBJ1-3, the V gene TRBV4-2, with no clear D. CDR1 and CDR2 (germline): LGHNA, YNFKEQ. Between the trimmed V and J ends, which lost 0 bases and 0 bases, there was a span of 9 bases. The CDR3 totals 16 residues.

This clonotype was observed many times. At one of its ends the junction is not consistent with the germline gene, which may arise from a read error. The chain employs TRBV7-7 and TRBJ2-2; a possible D gene is TRBD2 (5 bases). CDR3 length: 15 residues. Per the germline V gene, CDR1 is SSHAT and CDR2 is FNYEAQ (reference sequence). CDR3 amino acids: CASSLDTSGAGELFF. CDR3 DNA sequence: TGTGCTAGCAGCTTAGATACTAGTGGTGCCGGGGAGCTGTTTTTT.

This clonotype was found many times. V is TRBV15 and J is TRBJ1-1; no definite D call. With 3 bases removed from V and 6 bases from J, the gap between germline ends came to 11 bases. Germline V CDR1 and CDR2: LNHNV, YYDKDF (reference sequence). CDR3 length equals 13 residues. For the CDR3, the DNA is TGTGCCACCAGCAGTATTTTACAGTCTGAAGCTTTCTTT. Encoded protein: CATSSILQSEAFF.

This clonotype was detected only a few times. V and J are TRBV12-3 or TRBV12-4 and TRBJ2-3, with D possibly called TRBD1 or TRBD2 (5 bases each). This CDR3 comprises 17 residues. V was cut by 3 bases and J by 0 bases, with 16 bases left in between. The CDR3 region is CASSLSGRGSSTDTQYF. Here the CDR3 DNA reads TGTGCCAGCAGTTTGTCCGGACGGGGCTCTAGCACAGATACGCAGTATTTT.

This clonotype was counted many times. V and J are TRBV6-5 and TRBJ2-1, with 7 bases lining up with TRBD1. Losses at the gene ends were 2 bases for V and 3 bases for J; bases not matched to a gene: 7. CDR1 and CDR2 (germline): MNHEY, SVGAGI. The CDR3 covers 16 residues. The DNA of the CDR3 is TGTGCCAGCAGTTACACCGGGACAGCGATCTACAATGAGCAGTTCTTC. It specifies CASSYTGTAIYNEQFF.

In this sample, this clonotype turned up many times. V gene TRBV5-1 combines with J gene TRBJ2-2; D uncertain. The CDR3 contains 16 residues. The ends were cut back, 5 bases at V and 1 base at J, with 15 bases in the middle. Germline V gene lookup returns CDR1 SGHRS and CDR2 YFSETQ. DNA for the CDR3: TGCGCCAGCAGGGTGACTTCACCCCTGAACACCGGGGAGCTGTTTTTT. Residues: CASRVTSPLNTGELFF.

There are a few counts of this clonotype. The V gene is TRBV5-1, the J gene TRBJ2-7, with 12 positions matching TRBD1. In germline, CDR1 is SGHRS, CDR2 YFSETQ. The CDR3 length is 16 residues. V lost 0 bases, J lost 5 bases, and 6 bases stayed unmatched. CDR3 nucleotide sequence: TGCGCCAGCAGCTTGGTGGGGACAGGGGGCATCAACGAGCAGTACTTC. Its translation: CASSLVGTGGINEQYF. Complete variable domain (other parts from reference TRBV5-1 and TRBJ2-7): KAGVTQTPRYLIKTRGQQVTLSCSPISGHRSVSWYQQTPGQGLQFLFEYFSETQRNKGNFPGRFSGRQFSNSRSEMNVSTLELGDSALYLCASSLVGTGGINEQYFGPGTRLTVT.

This clonotype was found many times. The chain couples TRBV9 to TRBJ2-3, with 7 bases identical to TRBD1. Trimming removed 3 bases from V and 1 base from J; junction bases left unmatched: 5. CDR1 SGDLS and CDR2 YYNGEE come from the germline V gene. CDR3 size: 15 residues. The CDR3 bases are TGTGCCAGCAGCGCGACAGGGACCGGCACAGATACGCAGTATTTT. It translates to CASSATGTGTDTQYF.

This clonotype appeared many times. The chain recombines TRBV9 with TRBJ2-3; 7 bases fit TRBD2. The CDR3 contains 15 residues. Per germline, CDR1 SGDLS and CDR2 YYNGEE. Unmatched junction bases numbered 7, after V lost 0 bases and J lost 6 bases. The CDR3 spells CASSVGTTGGDTQYF. The CDR3, as DNA: TGTGCCAGCAGCGTAGGGACGACGGGAGGCGATACGCAGTATTTT.

Worth noting for this clonotype: A much larger clonotype is one base distant, so this may be a read error. This chain links TRBV6-5 with TRBJ2-5; 8 bases line up with TRBD2. This CDR3 contains 14 residues. Trimming cost V 0 bases and J 9 bases; bases outside gene matches: 6. The germline V gene encodes CDR1 MNHEY and CDR2 SVGAGI. CDR3 sequence (DNA): TGTGCCAGCAGTTACTCGATGACTAGCGAGCCCCAGTACTTC. It specifies CASSYSMTSEPQYF.

This chain uses TRBV14 with TRBJ2-5; 10 nucleotides line up with TRBD2. Germline loops: CDR1 SGHDN, CDR2 FVKESK. Trimming took 2 bases from V and 2 from J; bases not matched to a gene: 2. The CDR3 contains 15 residues. The CDR3 region has the DNA TGTGCCAGCAGCCAACAAGCGGGAGGGCAAGAGACCCAGTACTTC. Amino acids: CASSQQAGGQETQYF.

This clonotype was detected only a few times. The chain employs TRBV27 and TRBJ2-3; D is perhaps TRBD2 (6 bases). The CDR3 is 13 amino acids. Per the germline V gene, CDR1 is MNHEY and CDR2 is SMNVEV (reference sequence). Deletions cut 4 bases from V and 7 bases from J, with 12 bases between. The CDR3 DNA sequence: TGTGCCAGCAGTTCCTTGGGGGGAAATACGCAGTATTTT. It yields the protein CASSSLGGNTQYF.

This clonotype was counted between two and nine times. The chain couples TRBV20-1 to TRBJ2-7, with D tentatively TRBD1 (5 bases). Deletions cut 4 bases from V and 4 bases from J, with 8 bases between. The length of the CDR3 is 11 residues. The germline V gene has CDR1 DFQATT and CDR2 SNEGSKA (reference sequence). The CDR3 DNA is TGCAGTGCTACTCGACAGTACGAGCAGTACTTC. This sequence encodes CSATRQYEQYF.

This clonotype was picked up many times. The V and J genes are TRBV21-1 and TRBJ1-6. TRBV21-1 is a listed pseudogene. The CDR3 spans 16 residues. For the CDR3, the DNA is TGTGCCAGCAACCCCAAGGGCCCAGAGATAGGATCACCCCTCCACTTT. It is translated as CASNPKGPEIGSPLHF.

Worth noting for this clonotype: One end of the junction does not line up with germline, which may come from a read error. The rearrangement joins TRBV5-6 to TRBJ2-3, with 8 bases that match TRBD2. Germline assignment: CDR1 SGHDT and CDR2 YYEEEE. The CDR3 totals 16 residues. For the CDR3, the DNA is TGTGCCAGCAGCTTGAGGGCTAGCGGGTGGGTAGATCCGCAGTATTTT. It codes for CASSLRASGWVDPQYF.

This clonotype occurred many times. The rearrangement links TRBV7-3 to TRBJ2-3; 10 nucleotides align to TRBD2. The V gene's germline CDR1 is SGHTA and CDR2 FQGTGA. This CDR3 comprises 17 residues. Trimming took 5 bases from V and 2 from J; bases not matched to a gene: 10. Here the CDR3 reads CASSQTRTSGTTDTQYF. The DNA for the CDR3 is TGTGCCAGCAGCCAAACCCGGACTAGCGGCACCACAGATACGCAGTATTTT. Filled out from reference TRBV7-3 and TRBJ2-3, the complete variable domain reads GAGVSQTPSNKVTEKGKYVELRCDPISGHTALYWYRQSLGQGPEFLIYFQGTGAADDSGLPNDRFFAVRPEGSVSTLKIQRTERGDSAVYLCASSQTRTSGTTDTQYFGPGTRLTVL.

This clonotype was picked up many times. This rearrangement joins TRBV3-1 to TRBJ1-1; D unclear. CDR3 length equals 14 residues. Germline CDR1 and CDR2: LGHDT and YNNKEL (reference sequence). Trimming removed 0 bases from V and 6 bases from J, with 11 bases in between. In DNA, the CDR3 is TGTGCCAGCAGCCAAGAAGGTGGGAGGTCTGAAGCTTTCTTT. This codes for CASSQEGGRSEAFF.

J is TRBJ1-6 and V is TRBV10-2; the D is unclear. Trimming cost V 7 bases and J 9 bases, with 16 bases left between them. CDR1 is WSHSY, CDR2 SAAADI, per germline. CDR3 size: 14 residues. CDR3: CASTQMSGSSPLHF. Here the CDR3 DNA reads TGCGCCAGCACCCAAATGAGCGGGAGTTCACCCCTCCACTTT.

This clonotype was recorded many times. The chain is built from TRBV11-3 and TRBJ2-7; D gene uncertain. The CDR3 has 16 residues. Trimming removed 3 bases from V and 2 bases from J, with 17 bases in between. CDR1 is SGHNT, CDR2 YENEEA, per germline. The CDR3 here is CASSFSWMGYAYEQYF. CDR3 bases: TGTGCCAGCAGCTTTTCTTGGATGGGGTACGCCTACGAGCAGTACTTC.